A selection of T cell receptor beta chains follows, all from one sample in a study of T cell repertoires in cytomegalovirus infection. MiXCR, run by TCRdb on the reads, gives a single entry per CDR3 protein. The sample has 250,000 to 400,000 distinct CDR3 sequences; 25% are singletons. Their antigens remain unidentified. The sample in question was cultured PBMCs, obtained from culture after CMV antigen stimulation. These receptors all stem from a human donor in good health (CMV status not recorded). Some clones in this sample may be carry-over from other donors' samples. CDR3s leave out the opening cysteine and the closing phenylalanine or tryptophan.

V gene	J gene	CDR3 protein
TRBV7-9	TRBJ2-7	ASRPPNSGAPYEQY
TRBV7-2	TRBJ2-3	ASSFAGSTDTQY
TRBV12-3/TRBV12-4	TRBJ1-1	ASSPTEMNTEAF
TRBV7-8	TRBJ2-5	ASSFTSGRATETQY
TRBV20-1	TRBJ1-1	SAQGQGDTEAF
TRBV7-3	TRBJ2-1	ASSLISGTAQNYEQF
TRBV6-2/TRBV6-3	TRBJ1-2	ASSSGLGQGALGYT
TRBV6-2/TRBV6-3	TRBJ2-3	ASTDYNTDTQY
TRBV7-2	TRBJ2-6	ASSSGHKFSGANVLT
TRBV6-6	TRBJ1-5	ASSLFAGQGSNQPQH
TRBV14	TRBJ2-1	ASSQAITSGRANEQF
TRBV19	TRBJ1-5	ASSIRDSNQPQH
TRBV29-1	TRBJ2-1	SVRGSSYNEQF
TRBV12-5	TRBJ2-2	ASGLVLDRAGELF
TRBV12-3/TRBV12-4	TRBJ2-3	ASSLVISNTDTQY
TRBV19	TRBJ2-2	ASSGTGGVSTGELF